This paragraph reports one T cell receptor (beta chain). No cognate antigen has been identified for it. Per-base quality was not reported, and no clone a single base away is much larger than it. The germline V gene encodes CDR1 MDHEN and CDR2 SYDVKM. The cysteine opens and the phenylalanine closes a CDR3 of 16 amino acids. Only the CDR3 DNA stays, 48 bases, in frame from base 1. Ends trimmed: V by 5 bases, J by 3 bases; bases unmatched to a gene: 9. The cohort consisted of more than 650 healthy bone marrow donors. At the time of sampling, every cohort member was nominally healthy, though immune exposures that went unrecorded were likely present. The donor was CMV seronegative and belonged to the group of 352 seronegative cohort members. Each donor provided a peripheral blood sample, and peripheral blood mononuclear cells were used for TCR beta sequencing. Genomic DNA was extracted from the blood cell samples with the Qiagen DNeasy Blood Extraction Kit.

This specimen comes from a study of cytomegalovirus exposure and HLA in healthy donors listed by TCRdb under 2017. For the study in its entirety: An earlier analysis of some 550 of the donors reported roughly 270 Gb of sequence data and around 110 million unique TCR beta sequences from about 179 million T cells. Of the roughly 390 genotyped donors, approximately 83% fell in the genetic ancestry cluster associated with self-reported Caucasian donors. High-throughput TCR immunosequencing, statistical association of individual TCRs with disease status, and machine learning were combined to predict cytomegalovirus infection status. The study aimed to test whether cataloging public T cell receptors could reveal signatures of past pathogen exposure. Every repertoire in the discovery cohort had been generated on one and the same sequencing platform. Along with the approximately 650-subject first cohort, a separate validation cohort of 120 different subjects was used. On average, about 200,000 unique TCR beta nucleotide sequences were sequenced per donor among some 430 genotyped donors of the cohort, with roughly 18% of those sequences being non-productive. To study patterns of TCR occurrence, a later analysis re-analyzed previously published TCR beta repertoires from around 660 donors and added high-resolution HLA genotyping. A later genetic analysis used genome-wide SNP genotypes for about 60% of the roughly 700 donors, treating that subset as a discovery cohort. The number of typed donors differed by locus: about 620-640 for A, B, C, DRB1 and DQB1; 500 to 550 for DQA1; around 580 for DPA1; and around 490 for DPB1. In the later analysis, no new phenotypic data were used to find candidate immune exposures; instead, reliance was placed on TCR beta sequences and their occurrence across donors. An earlier analysis of approximately 630 of the donors applied high-throughput TCR beta sequencing to assess whether each TCR beta V gene segment acted as functional or pseudogenic. Roughly 300 gigabases of sequencing data and some 85 million unique TCR sequences were included in an early release covering roughly 700 HLA-typed donors. Four to six DR-DQ haplotypes were handled as single units for association and clustering, since linkage in the cohort was strong. Both class I and class II loci were covered by HLA typing, at four-digit resolution. Using immunosequencing, the study profiled T cell repertoires from around 670 subjects and related those repertoires to cytomegalovirus serostatus. Donor age, sex, ethnicity and CMV serostatus were collected together with the repertoire data.

Library creation used the immunoSEQ multiplex PCR assay. For the multiplex PCR, a mixture combining 60 forward primers for TCR Vbeta segments and 13 reverse primers for TCR Jbeta segments was used. A multiplex PCR assay on genomic DNA amplified the CDR3 region of rearranged TCR beta genes. The Illumina HiSeq System was used to sequence the amplified TCR beta libraries as 87-base-pair reads. Per the original workflow: Across the 670 or so repertoires, a later analysis counted approximately 75 million unique TCR beta chains, 9.5 million to 12 million of which were shared by at least two donors. Raw reads were error-corrected and collapsed into unique sequences by a nearest-neighbor algorithm in which closely related sequences were merged to remove PCR and sequencing errors. To assign V, D and J gene segments, CDR3 sequences were aligned to IMGT reference sequences. For a sequence to be retained, at least a six-nucleotide match to both a V gene segment and a J gene segment was required. Rearrangements were called productive when the CDR3 lacked stop codons and stayed in frame with V and J; all others were non-productive. CDR3 was defined by IMGT convention, running from the second conserved V-encoded cysteine to the conserved J-encoded phenylalanine. Sequences without an unambiguous match to a single V gene segment were excluded from the earlier analysis of about 630 of the donors. In an earlier analysis of 587 of the donors, V segments were called functional above 56.7% productive rearrangements and were called segregating when the between-donor standard deviation exceeded 5%. A statistical classification framework was developed to diagnose cytomegalovirus status using the catalog of TCR beta chain sequences. A later analysis assigned V and J genes by comparing TCR nucleotide sequences with IMGT/GENE-DB human TR gene sequences. A later analysis assigned CDR3 sequences and most-parsimonious VDJ recombination scenarios with the TCRdist pipeline. In a later analysis, every TCR beta chain was defined by the combination of its CDR3 amino acid sequence and its V-gene family, and reads without a unique V-gene family were dropped. To address suspected cross-contamination and a sequencing artifact, a later analysis removed 592 highly shared, low-generation-probability nucleotide sequences. In a later analysis, a clonal expansion index for each public chain was calculated from normalized within-repertoire ranks of inferred template counts. In a later analysis, generation probabilities were computed with a VDJ recombination model fitted to out-of-frame rearrangements, and the resulting probabilities were checked against IGoR. In a later analysis, TCR-TCR, TCR-HLA and TCR-CMV co-occurrence was scored with hypergeometric tests, and a repertoire-size bias correction was applied to TCR pairs. False discovery rates were estimated in a later analysis by permuting HLA or CMV assignments 20 times. In a later analysis, co-occurring TCRs were grouped with DBSCAN, and TCRdist sequence similarity was added when clustering was performed within HLA-allele-positive subsets. Repertoires with fewer than 30,000 or more than 120,000 public chains were left out of co-occurrence clustering, as were roughly five repertoires with anomalous nucleotide sharing. This is the immuneACCESS table as TCRdb keeps it, with only in-frame sequences that have V and J called. A part of the clones is gone; compared with another copy, unresolved V genes explain less than half, and the rest is unexplained. Clone size and V and J calls were adopted from that table, with D and trimming inferred from the DNA. This sample lists under 200,000 clones; approximately 90% were detected once. The ten top clones hold under 1.2% of the sample.

Summary of the overall study and its limitations: CMV serostatus was the only immune exposure information available for the cohort. In a later genetic analysis, a missense DCLRE1C variant was associated with V-gene and J-gene trimming of TCR beta chains, and the association was replicated in an independent cohort. A later genetic analysis reported fewer N-insertions in productive TCRs among donors in an Asian-associated ancestry cluster than the roughly 690-donor mean. Some IMGT-functional V segments, including TRBV6-2 and TRBV6-3, could not be distinguished by the 87-base-pair reads and were therefore excluded. In a later analysis, several top co-occurrence clusters were reported to appear linked to parvovirus B19, influenza, CMV and Epstein-Barr virus. Because some donors lacked HLA typing at each locus, the association tests relied only on the typed subset. The authors suggested that the approach could potentially be generalized to other disease states and immunological phenotypes. Seventeen rarely observed V segments, including chromosome 9 orphons, were excluded from the earlier analysis of some 590 of the donors because counts were too low. In a later analysis, HLA-associated TCR beta chains showed more clonal expansion and lower generation probabilities than non-associated chains that were equally common. In a later analysis, most CMV-associated TCR beta chains were found to appear HLA-restricted, with HLA associations seemingly driven largely by CMV exposure. Strong co-occurrence of HLA alleles, especially DR and DQ, made assigning TCR associations to individual alleles difficult. In the study, around 150 TCR beta chains were listed as associated with cytomegalovirus. A further reported finding was that TCR beta sequences accurately predicted the HLA-A and HLA-B alleles for most subjects in the first cohort. According to a later analysis, TCR association rates differed among HLA loci, with DRB1 alleles showing the most associated TCRs and HLA-C alleles showing the fewest. In a later analysis, some 17,000 TCR beta sequences were associated with specific HLA alleles at a false discovery rate of 0.05. Three of the identified cytomegalovirus-associated TCR beta chains were confirmed in vitro to be specific for cytomegalovirus antigens. The sequencing pipeline was judged likely to have produced a cluster of highly shared sequence variants as a technical artifact. Only TCR beta chains were sequenced in this cohort, and the absence of alpha or paired-chain data limited detectable features. Broadly in line with IMGT annotations, most TCR beta V segments showed up in productive rearrangements about 87% or about 30% of the time in an earlier analysis of about 500 of the donors. The classifier was reported to diagnose cytomegalovirus status with high specificity and sensitivity in both the original and validation cohorts. Correlated functional status among segregating V segments might be attributable to linkage disequilibrium, but an unknown experimental factor could not be ruled out. While some public TCRs were present in many individuals, most TCR sequences turned up only very rarely across donors. The presence/absence analyses assumed that sequencing depth was roughly uniform across donors, and that assumption may not be true.

The source of this sequence is a boy younger than 10 in good health and CMV-seronegative. The chain is assembled from TRBV28 and TRBJ1-4, and 7 junctional nucleotides match TRBD1. The sample consisted of PBMCs. Read as DNA, the sequence is TGTGCCAGCAGTAGTACACGACAGGGCCCTAATGAAAAACTGTTTTTT. Its protein product is CASSSTRQGPNEKLFF. When the CDR3 is completed using the reference TRBV28 and TRBJ1-4 genes on either side, the full variable domain is DVKVTQSSRYLVKRTGEKVFLECVQDMDHENMFWYRQDPGLGLRLIYFSYDVKMKEKGDIPEGYSVSREKKERFSLILESASTNQTSMYLCASSSTRQGPNEKLFFGSGTQLSVL.